One sample yielded the 18 T cell receptor beta chains listed below, sequenced in a study of control samples from healthy donors and cancer patients. Data came from immunoSEQ multiplex PCR; TCRdb stores just in-frame clones and leaves some out. The table includes 75,000 to 100,000 clones, approximately 86% detected once. Source material: blood. The receptors derive from a man in his thirties or forties in good health.

This clone was counted at least ten times. The rearrangement joins TRBV25-1 to TRBJ1-5; unclear D gene. V was shortened by 2 bases and J by 6 bases, with 8 bases between the two germline ends. The length of the CDR3 is 13 residues. CDR1 MGHDK and CDR2 SYGVNS come from the germline V gene. The CDR3 nucleotides are TGTGCCAGCAGTGAACGGCCGGGTCAGCCCCAGCATTTT. Translating it yields CASSERPGQPQHF.

V usage is TRBV5-6 and J usage is TRBJ1-2; D unclear. This CDR3 is built from 11 residues. CDR1 SGHDT and CDR2 YYEEEE come from the germline V gene. Trimming took off 3 bases at V and 4 bases at J, with 4 bases between the two ends. CDR3: CASSWGYGYTF. The CDR3 DNA is TGTGCCAGCAGCTGGGGCTATGGCTACACCTTC.

The chain employs TRBV7-2 and TRBJ1-5, with TRBD1 as a possible D gene (6 bases). V dropped 0 bases and J dropped 2 bases, with 11 bases sitting between them. There are 16 residues in the CDR3. CDR1 and CDR2 from the germline V gene are SGHTA and FQGNSA. CDR3 sequence reads: CASSLAVPGGNQPQHF. The DNA of the CDR3 is TGTGCCAGCAGCTTAGCGGTGCCAGGGGGCAATCAGCCCCAGCATTTT. The whole variable domain, filled in from reference TRBV7-2 and TRBJ1-5, reads GAGVSQSPSNKVTEKGKDVELRCDPISGHTALYWYRQSLGQGLEFLIYFQGNSAPDKSGLPSDRFSAERTGGSVSTLTIQRTQQEDSAVYLCASSLAVPGGNQPQHFGDGTRLSIL.

This sequence joins TRBV3-1 (or the pseudogene TRBV3-2) and TRBJ2-1; no definite D call. Trimming cost V 1 base and J 8 bases, with 12 bases left between them. CDR3 size: 14 residues. The germline CDR1 and CDR2 sequences are LGHDT and YNNKEL (reference sequence). This chain's CDR3 is CASSQVGCFDEQFF. For the CDR3, the DNA is TGTGCCAGCAGCCAAGTCGGGTGTTTTGATGAGCAGTTCTTC.

The chain carries TRBV13 and TRBJ2-3; tentatively, D is TRBD1 (5 bases). Germline V gene lookup returns CDR1 PRHDT and CDR2 FYEKMQ (reference sequence). CDR3 length equals 18 residues. Between the trimmed V and J ends, which lost 6 bases and 0 bases, there was a span of 22 bases. CDR3 coding DNA: TGTGCCAGCAGGTACGGGTGGGGCCAACTCACAAGCACAGATACGCAGTATTTT. It encodes CASRYGWGQLTSTDTQYF.

V usage is TRBV28 and J usage is TRBJ1-5; maybe TRBD1 (5 bases). This CDR3 spans 15 amino acids. Germline CDR1 reads MDHEN; CDR2 reads SYDVKM. V gave up 7 bases and J gave up 2 bases, with 15 bases separating them. In DNA, the CDR3 is TGTGCCAGCACCTCAGGGTGGGAACGCAATCAGCCCCAGCATTTT. Encoded protein: CASTSGWERNQPQHF.

The chain links TRBV24-1 to TRBJ2-1, with 7 bases fitting TRBD2. This CDR3 comprises 15 residues. Per germline, CDR1 KGHDR and CDR2 SFDVKD. With V trimmed by 10 bases and J by 6 bases, 14 bases remained unmatched. The CDR3 protein is CATNSLAWFSNEQFF. In DNA form, the CDR3 reads TGTGCCACTAATTCACTAGCGTGGTTTAGCAATGAGCAGTTCTTC.

The rearrangement joins TRBV7-6 to TRBJ2-1; no clear D gene. The CDR3 extends over 15 amino acids. Germline CDR1 and CDR2: SGHVS and FNYEAQ. V lost 4 bases and J 7 bases, leaving 17 bases between the germline ends. The CDR3 protein is CASSSRPILTNEQFF. DNA of the CDR3: TGTGCCAGCAGCTCCAGGCCCATACTAACAAATGAGCAGTTCTTC.

V gene TRBV4-1 combines with J gene TRBJ2-7; D is perhaps TRBD2 (6 bases). Germline assignment: CDR1 MGHRA and CDR2 YSYEKL. This CDR3 is built from 14 residues. V was shortened by 1 base and J by 3 bases, with 10 bases between the two germline ends. The CDR3 DNA reads TGCGCCAGCAGCCAAGTAACGGGACTCTACGAGCAGTACTTC. Translation: CASSQVTGLYEQYF.

This chain uses TRBV6-1 with TRBJ2-7; D not resolved. Trimming took off 3 bases at V and 3 bases at J, with 12 bases between the two ends. This CDR3 is built from 14 residues. The germline V gene encodes CDR1 MNHNS and CDR2 SASEGT. The CDR3 spells CASSEPQAFYEQYF. CDR3 bases: TGTGCCAGCAGTGAGCCGCAGGCTTTCTACGAGCAGTACTTC.

V gene TRBV27 combines with J gene TRBJ2-1; a possible D gene is TRBD2 (6 bases). This CDR3 is built from 16 residues. The V end was cut by 5 bases, the J end by 0 bases, with 14 bases between. The germline CDR1 and CDR2 sequences are MNHEY and SMNVEV (reference sequence). DNA for the CDR3: TGTGCCAGCAGTGGAAACAGCGGGTTCTCCTACAATGAGCAGTTCTTC. Protein product: CASSGNSGFSYNEQFF.

The chain employs TRBV6-2 or TRBV6-3 and TRBJ2-1; TRBD2 agrees at 7 bases. Per germline, CDR1 MNHEY and CDR2 SVGEGT. The CDR3 loop spans 15 amino acids. Trimming removed 0 bases from V and 8 bases from J; junction bases left unmatched: 7. Here the CDR3 reads CASSYSGLGRDEQFF. The DNA for the CDR3 is TGTGCCAGCAGTTACTCAGGACTAGGAAGGGATGAGCAGTTCTTC.

This clone was seen a single time. The V and J genes are TRBV21-1 and TRBJ1-3; the listed D gene, TRBD1, was not tested against the DNA. TRBV21-1 is a pseudogene segment. There are 14 residues in the CDR3. The CDR3 region is CASSKTPAGHTIYF. CDR3 DNA: TGTGCCAGCAGCAAAACCCCCGCAGGTCACACCATATATTTT.

The chain links TRBV18 to TRBJ2-7; D not certain. The CDR3 runs 12 residues. The V gene lost 5 bases and the J gene lost 2 bases, with 7 bases spanning the gap. Germline CDR1 KGHSH, CDR2 LQKENI. In DNA, the CDR3 is TGTGCCAGCTCATCGCCCCCCTACGAGCAGTACTTC. This gives the protein CASSSPPYEQYF.

The chain combines TRBV25-1 with TRBJ1-4; D remains ambiguous. Germline values: CDR1 MGHDK, CDR2 SYGVNS. V dropped 3 bases and J dropped 12 bases, with 17 bases sitting between them. The CDR3 has 14 amino acids. CDR3 DNA sequence: TGTGCCAGCAGTGACCCTACCTGGGGATACGAACTGTTTTTT. Translated, it gives CASSDPTWGYELFF.

This chain joins TRBV28 and TRBJ2-7, with 9 positions matching TRBD2. With V trimmed by 6 bases and J by 6 bases, 12 bases remained unmatched. CDR3 length: 15 amino acids. Germline V lookup: CDR1 MDHEN, CDR2 SYDVKM. The CDR3 here is CASSFSGSFLREQYF. As DNA, the CDR3 is TGTGCCAGCAGCTTTAGCGGGAGTTTTTTACGCGAGCAGTACTTC.

The rearrangement links TRBV7-3 to TRBJ2-5; D may match TRBD1 or TRBD2 (5 bases each). Per germline, CDR1 SGHTA and CDR2 FQGTGA. This CDR3 comprises 15 residues. Between the trimmed V and J ends, which lost 5 bases and 5 bases, there was a span of 18 bases. This chain's CDR3 is CASSRQPGRSETQYF. Here the CDR3 DNA reads TGTGCCAGCAGCCGACAGCCGGGGCGAAGCGAGACCCAGTACTTC.

The rearrangement links TRBV5-5 to TRBJ1-6; D ambiguous. With 4 bases removed from V and 9 bases from J, the gap between germline ends came to 20 bases. The germline gives CDR1 SGHKS, CDR2 YYEKEE (reference sequence). The CDR3 length is 16 residues. The CDR3 sequence is CASSLGFGVIGSPLHF. The CDR3 DNA sequence: TGTGCCAGCAGCCTAGGCTTCGGGGTTATAGGTTCACCCCTCCACTTT.